The 4 T cell receptor beta chains below were found in one sample sequenced in a study of T cell responses to AZD1222 COVID-19 vaccine. Here immunoSEQ multiplex PCR was the method, and the copy in TCRdb shows in-frame clones only, minus some. The sample holds roughly 80,000 clones, over 75% seen once. Specimen: peripheral blood, collected 28 days after the second AZD1222 dose. Receptors originate from an adult who received the AZD1222 COVID-19 vaccine.

This sequence joins TRBV5-1 and TRBJ1-1, with D unresolved. V was trimmed by 0 bases and J by 3 bases, leaving 6 bases between them. CDR1 and CDR2 from the germline V gene are SGHRS and YFSETQ. The CDR3 has 13 residues. This CDR3 reads CASSLASDTEAFF. The CDR3 nucleotides read TGCGCCAGCAGCTTGGCATCCGACACTGAAGCTTTCTTT.

This chain connects TRBV9 to TRBJ1-3; D remains unclear. With 0 bases removed from V and 0 bases from J, the gap between germline ends came to 7 bases. Per the germline V gene, CDR1 is SGDLS and CDR2 is YYNGEE. This CDR3 is 15 amino acids long. DNA of the CDR3: TGTGCCAGCAGCGTAGACCAAGACTCTGGAAACACCATATATTTT. The encoded protein is CASSVDQDSGNTIYF.

The V and J genes are TRBV2 and TRBJ1-1; TRBD1 might be the D (5 bases). With 6 bases removed from V and 1 base from J, the gap between germline ends came to 9 bases. CDR1 SNHLY and CDR2 FYNNEI come from the germline V gene. The CDR3 spans 13 residues. CDR3 sequence (DNA): TGTGCCAGCAGCCGCGACAGGAACACTGAAGCTTTCTTT. Translation gives CASSRDRNTEAFF. The complete variable domain, with remaining parts taken from reference TRBV2 and TRBJ1-1, reads EPEVTQTPSHQVTQMGQEVILRCVPISNHLYFYWYRQILGQKVEFLVSFYNNEISEKSEIFDDQFSVERPDGSNFTLKIRSTKLEDSAMYFCASSRDRNTEAFFGQGTRLTVV.

The V and J genes are TRBV29-1 and TRBJ1-1; TRBD1 is a possible D gene (5 bases). Germline values: CDR1 SQVTM, CDR2 ANQGSEA. The CDR3 extends over 11 amino acids. V gave up 4 bases and J gave up 4 bases, with 7 bases separating them. The CDR3, as DNA: TGCAGCGTTGGGGACCCCACTGAAGCTTTCTTT. Translation gives CSVGDPTEAFF.